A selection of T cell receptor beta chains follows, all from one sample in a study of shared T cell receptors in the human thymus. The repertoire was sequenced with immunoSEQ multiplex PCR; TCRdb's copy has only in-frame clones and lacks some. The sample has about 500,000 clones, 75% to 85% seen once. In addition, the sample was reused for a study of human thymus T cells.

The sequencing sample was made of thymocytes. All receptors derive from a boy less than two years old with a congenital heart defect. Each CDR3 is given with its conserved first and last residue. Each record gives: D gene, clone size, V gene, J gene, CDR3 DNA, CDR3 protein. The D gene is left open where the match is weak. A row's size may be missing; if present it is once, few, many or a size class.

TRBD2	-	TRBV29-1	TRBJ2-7	TGCAGCGTTGAGCGACTAGCGGGAGGCGAGAACGAGCAGTACTTC	CSVERLAGGENEQYF
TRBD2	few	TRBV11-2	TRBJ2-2	TGTGCCAGCAGCTCCCCAACCGGTAGCGGGAGCGGCGTCGGGGAGCTGTTTTTT	CASSSPTGSGSGVGELFF
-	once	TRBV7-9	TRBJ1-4	TGTGCCAGCAGCTTGTCCTCAACTAATGAAAAACTGTTTTTT	CASSLSSTNEKLFF
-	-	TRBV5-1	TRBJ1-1	TGCGCCAGCAGCTTGTCCGACTCTCTGACGAACACTGAAGCTTTCTTT	CASSLSDSLTNTEAFF
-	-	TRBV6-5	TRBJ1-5	TGTGCCAGCAGTTACCGGCAGGGCGAGCAGCCCCAGCATTTT	CASSYRQGEQPQHF
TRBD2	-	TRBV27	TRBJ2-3	TGTGCCAGCAGTTTATGGCGTAGCGGGAGGTGGTCAGATACGCAGTATTTT	CASSLWRSGRWSDTQYF
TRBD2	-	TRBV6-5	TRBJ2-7	TGTGCCAGCAGTTACTCTTCGGGAGCGGGGTACGAGCAGTACTTC	CASSYSSGAGYEQYF
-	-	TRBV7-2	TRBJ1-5	TGTGCCAGCAGTCCCGGGAGCTGCAATCAGCCCCAGCATTTT	CASSPGSCNQPQHF
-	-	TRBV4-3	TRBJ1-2	TGCGCCAGCAGCCCCTACGGAGGGTCTAACTATGGCTACACCTTC	CASSPYGGSNYGYTF
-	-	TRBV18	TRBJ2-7	TGTGCCAGCTCACCGGGACGGCTGGGGGGATACGAGCAGTACTTC	CASSPGRLGGYEQYF
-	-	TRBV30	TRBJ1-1	TGTGCCTGGAAAGAGACAGGGAACACTGAAGCTTTCTTT	CAWKETGNTEAFF
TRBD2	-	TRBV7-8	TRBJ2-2	TGTGCCAACCTGATCCGGACGGTAGCGGGAGGGAACACCGGGGAGCTGTTTTTT	CANLIRTVAGGNTGELFF
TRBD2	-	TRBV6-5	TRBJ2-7	TGTGCCAGCAGCCGGACTAGCGTACTCTCCTACGAGCAGTACTTC	CASSRTSVLSYEQYF
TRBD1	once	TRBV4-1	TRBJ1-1	TGCGCCAGCAGCCTTAGACAAGGACAGGGGGCTGAGGGGACTGAAGCTTTCTTT	CASSLRQGQGAEGTEAFF
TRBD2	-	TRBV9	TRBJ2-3	TGTGCCAGCAGCCCCCGCGGGACTAGCGGGAGCGCAGATACGCAGTATTTT	CASSPRGTSGSADTQYF
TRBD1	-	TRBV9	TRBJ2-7	TGTGCCAGCAGCGCCGGACAGGGGGACTACGAGCAGTACTTC	CASSAGQGDYEQYF
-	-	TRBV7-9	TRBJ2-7	TGTGCCAGCAGCTTGGCGGCTCTTCCCTACGAGCAGTACTTC	CASSLAALPYEQYF
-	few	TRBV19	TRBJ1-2	TGTGCCAGTATTGGCAGCGGTTATGGCTACACCTTC	CASIGSGYGYTF
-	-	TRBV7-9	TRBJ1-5	TGTGCCAGCAGCTTCGGTACGTTGGCGGGCAATCAGCCCCAGCATTTT	CASSFGTLAGNQPQHF
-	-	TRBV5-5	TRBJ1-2	TGTGCCAGCAGGTCAGGCAAAAACTATGGCTACACCTTC	CASRSGKNYGYTF
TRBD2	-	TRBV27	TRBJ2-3	TGTGCCAGCGGTTTTAGGACTAGCGGGAGCACAGATACGCAGTATTTT	CASGFRTSGSTDTQYF
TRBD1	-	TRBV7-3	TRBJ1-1	TGTGCCAGCAGCCCTCAGGGGGCTAAGATCACTGAAGCTTTCTTT	CASSPQGAKITEAFF
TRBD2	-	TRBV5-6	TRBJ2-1	TGTGCCAGCAGCATCTGGACTAGCGGGAGGGCCCCGTTCTTC	CASSIWTSGRAPFF
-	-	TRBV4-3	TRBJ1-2	TGCGCCAGCAGCCATCTCGGGGCAGGGGCCCCCAATGGCTACACCTTC	CASSHLGAGAPNGYTF
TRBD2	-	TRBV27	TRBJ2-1	TGTGCCAGCAGTTTCATCGGGGGGACTAGGGGGGATGAGCAGTTCTTC	CASSFIGGTRGDEQFF
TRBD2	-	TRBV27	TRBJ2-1	TGTGCCAGCAGTATACTCGGGACTAGCGGGAGCCCGTTGTACAATGAGCAGTTCTTC	CASSILGTSGSPLYNEQFF
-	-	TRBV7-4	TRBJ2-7	TGTGCCAGCAGCTTAGATTGGCCAGAGCAGTACTTC	CASSLDWPEQYF
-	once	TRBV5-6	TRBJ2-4	TGTGCCAGCAGCTTTTGGGAAGTGAGGGGGACCCTAGCCAAAAACATTCAGTACTTC	CASSFWEVRGTLAKNIQYF
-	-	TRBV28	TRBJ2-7	TGTGCCAGCAGTTTCCCTTGGCGGAGCTACGAGCAGTACTTC	CASSFPWRSYEQYF
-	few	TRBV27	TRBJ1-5	TGTGCCAGCCCTCTCGGTCAGCCCCAGCATTTT	CASPLGQPQHF
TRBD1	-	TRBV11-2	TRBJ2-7	TGTGCCAGCAGCTTAGAGATGGACAGGGGGAAGCAGTACTTC	CASSLEMDRGKQYF
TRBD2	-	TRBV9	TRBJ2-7	TGTGCCAGCAGCCCACAGGGTGTTGCGGGAGGAAACCACGAGCAGTACTTC	CASSPQGVAGGNHEQYF
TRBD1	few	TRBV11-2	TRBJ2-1	TGTGCCAGCAGCTTACGACAGGGTCCCTACAATGAGCAGTTCTTC	CASSLRQGPYNEQFF
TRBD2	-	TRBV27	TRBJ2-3	TGTGCCAGCAGTTTATCCCTAGGACTAGCGCCTAGCACAGATACGCAGTATTTT	CASSLSLGLAPSTDTQYF
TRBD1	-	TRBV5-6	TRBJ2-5	TGTGCCAGCAGCTTGGGAGCAGGGGGCAGGGAGACCCAGTACTTC	CASSLGAGGRETQYF
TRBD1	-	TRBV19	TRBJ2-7	TGTGCCAGTAGTCCGCCCCATACAGGGGATGGGGACGAGCAGTACTTC	CASSPPHTGDGDEQYF
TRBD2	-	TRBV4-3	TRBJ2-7	TGCGCCAGCAGCCAAGATCGGGCGGGAGGGCCTCACGAGCAGTACTTC	CASSQDRAGGPHEQYF
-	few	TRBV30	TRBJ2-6	TGTGCCTGGAGTGTACAGCCAGTGTTGGGCTCTGGGGCCAACGTCCTGACTTTC	CAWSVQPVLGSGANVLTF
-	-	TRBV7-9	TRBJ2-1	TGTGCCAGCAGCTTAACTGGAAAGGTAGGAGATCCGCGGTACAATGAGCAGTTCTTC	CASSLTGKVGDPRYNEQFF
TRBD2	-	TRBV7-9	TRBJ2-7	TGTGCCAGCAGCTCCCCCGACACTAGCGGGGCCATCTACGAGCAGTACTTC	CASSSPDTSGAIYEQYF
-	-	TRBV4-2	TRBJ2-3	TGTGCCAGCAGCCAAGTCTACGCGGGGAGCACAGATACGCAGTATTTT	CASSQVYAGSTDTQYF
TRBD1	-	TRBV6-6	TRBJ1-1	TGTGCCAGCAGTCGCGGGACAGGGTGGACCACTGAAGCTTTCTTT	CASSRGTGWTTEAFF
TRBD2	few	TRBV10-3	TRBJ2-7	TGTGCCACTGGGACTAGCGGGCCCGCCGCGCAGTACTTC	CATGTSGPAAQYF
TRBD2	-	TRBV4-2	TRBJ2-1	TGTGCCAGCAGCCAAGAGGCGGGAGGAAACAATGAGCAGTTCTTC	CASSQEAGGNNEQFF
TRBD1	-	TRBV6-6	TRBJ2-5	TGTGCCAGCAGTTACGCGACAGGGTTGCAAGAGACCCAGTACTTC	CASSYATGLQETQYF
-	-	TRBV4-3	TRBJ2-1	TGCGCCAGCAGCCCGTGGGCCCCCCCCTACAATGAGCAGTTCTTC	CASSPWAPPYNEQFF
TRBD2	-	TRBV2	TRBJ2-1	TGTGCCAGCAGTGAATCGTTTAGCGGGACCTACCCGGATGAGTTCTTC	CASSESFSGTYPDEFF
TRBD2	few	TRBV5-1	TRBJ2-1	TGCGCCAGCAGCTTTAGCGGGATCAAGAATGAGCAGTTCTTC	CASSFSGIKNEQFF